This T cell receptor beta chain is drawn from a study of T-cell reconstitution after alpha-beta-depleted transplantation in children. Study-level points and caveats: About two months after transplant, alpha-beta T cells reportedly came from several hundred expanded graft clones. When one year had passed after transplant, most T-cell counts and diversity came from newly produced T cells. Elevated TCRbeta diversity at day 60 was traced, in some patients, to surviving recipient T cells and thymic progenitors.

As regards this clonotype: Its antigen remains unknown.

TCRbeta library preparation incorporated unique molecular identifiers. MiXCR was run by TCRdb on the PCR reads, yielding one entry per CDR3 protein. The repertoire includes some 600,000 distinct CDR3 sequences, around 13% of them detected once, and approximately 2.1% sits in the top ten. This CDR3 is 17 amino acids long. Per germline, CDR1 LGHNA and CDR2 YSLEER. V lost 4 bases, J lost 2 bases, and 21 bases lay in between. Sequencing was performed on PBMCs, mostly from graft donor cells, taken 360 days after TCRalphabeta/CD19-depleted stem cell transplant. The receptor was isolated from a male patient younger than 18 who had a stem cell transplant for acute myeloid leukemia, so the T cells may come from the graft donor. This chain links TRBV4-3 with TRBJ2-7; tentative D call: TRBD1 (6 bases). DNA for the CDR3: TGCGCCAGCAGCCGGAGGCACCGCCAGGGGCTCGCCTACGAGCAGTACTTC. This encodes CASSRRHRQGLAYEQYF.